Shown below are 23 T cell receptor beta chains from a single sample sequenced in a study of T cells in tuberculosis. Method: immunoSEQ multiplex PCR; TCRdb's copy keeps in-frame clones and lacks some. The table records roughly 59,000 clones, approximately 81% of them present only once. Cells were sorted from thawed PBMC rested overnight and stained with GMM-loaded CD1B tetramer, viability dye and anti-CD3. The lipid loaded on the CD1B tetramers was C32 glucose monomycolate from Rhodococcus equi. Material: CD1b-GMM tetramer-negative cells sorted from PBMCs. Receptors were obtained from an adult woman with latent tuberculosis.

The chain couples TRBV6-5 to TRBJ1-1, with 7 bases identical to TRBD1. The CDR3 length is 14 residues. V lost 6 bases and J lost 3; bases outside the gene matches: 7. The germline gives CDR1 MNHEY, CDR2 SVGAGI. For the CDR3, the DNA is TGTGCCAGCAGGAGAGGGGGCAGGGACACTGAAGCTTTCTTT. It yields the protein CASRRGGRDTEAFF.

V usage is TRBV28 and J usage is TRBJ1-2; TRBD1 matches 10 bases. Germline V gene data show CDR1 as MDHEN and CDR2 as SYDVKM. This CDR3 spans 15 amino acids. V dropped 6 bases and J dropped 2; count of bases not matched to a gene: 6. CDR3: CASRRAGQGNYGYTF. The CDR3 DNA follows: TGTGCCAGCAGGCGAGCGGGACAGGGGAACTATGGCTACACCTTC.

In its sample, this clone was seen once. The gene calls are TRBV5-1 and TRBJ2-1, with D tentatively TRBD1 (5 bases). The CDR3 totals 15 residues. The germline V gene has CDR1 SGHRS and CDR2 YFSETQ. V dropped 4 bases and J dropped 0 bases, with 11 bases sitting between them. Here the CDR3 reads CASSLATGSYNEQFF. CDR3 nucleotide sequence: TGCGCCAGCAGCCTGGCTACAGGCTCCTACAATGAGCAGTTCTTC.

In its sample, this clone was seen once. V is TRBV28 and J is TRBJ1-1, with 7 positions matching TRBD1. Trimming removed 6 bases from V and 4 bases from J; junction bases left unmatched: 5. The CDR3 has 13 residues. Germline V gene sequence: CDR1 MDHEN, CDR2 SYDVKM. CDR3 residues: CASSEDRATEAFF. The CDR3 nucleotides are TGTGCCAGCAGCGAAGACAGGGCCACTGAAGCTTTCTTT.

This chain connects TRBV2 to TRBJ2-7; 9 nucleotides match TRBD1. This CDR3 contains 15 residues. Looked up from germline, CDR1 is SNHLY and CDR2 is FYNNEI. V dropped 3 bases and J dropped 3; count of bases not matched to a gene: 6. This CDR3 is CASSDTDRGGYEQYF. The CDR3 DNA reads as TGTGCCAGCAGTGATACCGACAGGGGGGGCTACGAGCAGTACTTC.

CDR3 loop: CASRRDSNSNQPQHF. The CDR3 bases are TGCGCCAGCAGGAGGGACAGTAATAGCAATCAGCCCCAGCATTTT. This chain links TRBV5-1 with TRBJ1-5, with TRBD1 identical over 7 bases. The CDR3 spans 15 residues. The V and J ends lost 5 bases and 0 bases, in that order; junction bases with no gene match: 5. From germline, CDR1 is SGHRS and CDR2 YFSETQ.

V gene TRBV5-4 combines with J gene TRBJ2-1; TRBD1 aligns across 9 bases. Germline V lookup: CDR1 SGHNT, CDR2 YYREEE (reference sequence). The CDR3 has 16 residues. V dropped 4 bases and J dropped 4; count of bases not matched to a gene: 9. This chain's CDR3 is CASSTGAGTGYNEQFF. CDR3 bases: TGTGCCAGCAGCACGGGGGCCGGGACAGGGTACAATGAGCAGTTCTTC. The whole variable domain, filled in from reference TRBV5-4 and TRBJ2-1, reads ETGVTQSPTHLIKTRGQQVTLRCSSQSGHNTVSWYQQALGQGPQFIFQYYREEENGRGNFPPRFSGLQFPNYSSELNVNALELDDSALYLCASSTGAGTGYNEQFFGPGTRLTVL.

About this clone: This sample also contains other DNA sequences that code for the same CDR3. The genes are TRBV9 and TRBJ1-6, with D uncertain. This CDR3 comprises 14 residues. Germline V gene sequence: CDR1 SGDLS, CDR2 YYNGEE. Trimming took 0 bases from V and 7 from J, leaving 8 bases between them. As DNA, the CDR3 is TGTGCCAGCAGCGTAGCTTCGACAAATTCACCCCTCCACTTT. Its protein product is CASSVASTNSPLHF.

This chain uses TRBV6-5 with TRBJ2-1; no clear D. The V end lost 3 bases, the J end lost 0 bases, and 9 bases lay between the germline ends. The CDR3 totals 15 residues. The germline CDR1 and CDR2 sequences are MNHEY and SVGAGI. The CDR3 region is CASSYDSSSYNEQFF. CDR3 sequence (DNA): TGTGCCAGCAGTTATGACTCCTCCTCCTACAATGAGCAGTTCTTC.

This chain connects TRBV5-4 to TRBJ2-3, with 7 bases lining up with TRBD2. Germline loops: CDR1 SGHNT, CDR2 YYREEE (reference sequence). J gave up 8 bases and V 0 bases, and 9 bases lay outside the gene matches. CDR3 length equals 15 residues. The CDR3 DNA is TGTGCCAGCAGCTTGGAAGCGGGGCAGCGAGGTACGCAGTATTTT. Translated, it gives CASSLEAGQRGTQYF.

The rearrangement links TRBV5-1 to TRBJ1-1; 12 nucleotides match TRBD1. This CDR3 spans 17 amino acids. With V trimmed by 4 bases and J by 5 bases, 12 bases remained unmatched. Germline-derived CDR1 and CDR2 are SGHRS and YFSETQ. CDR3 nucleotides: TGCGCCAGCAGCCCCTACGGGGGACAGGGGGCTGGAACTGAAGCTTTCTTT. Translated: CASSPYGGQGAGTEAFF. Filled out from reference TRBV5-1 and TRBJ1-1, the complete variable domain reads KAGVTQTPRYLIKTRGQQVTLSCSPISGHRSVSWYQQTPGQGLQFLFEYFSETQRNKGNFPGRFSGRQFSNSRSEMNVSTLELGDSALYLCASSPYGGQGAGTEAFFGQGTRLTVV.

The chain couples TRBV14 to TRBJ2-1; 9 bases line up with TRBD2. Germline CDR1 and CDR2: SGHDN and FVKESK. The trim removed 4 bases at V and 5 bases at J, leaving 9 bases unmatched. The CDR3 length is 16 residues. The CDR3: CASSRSSGRSDNEQFF. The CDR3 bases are TGTGCCAGCAGCCGGAGTAGCGGGAGATCAGACAATGAGCAGTTCTTC.

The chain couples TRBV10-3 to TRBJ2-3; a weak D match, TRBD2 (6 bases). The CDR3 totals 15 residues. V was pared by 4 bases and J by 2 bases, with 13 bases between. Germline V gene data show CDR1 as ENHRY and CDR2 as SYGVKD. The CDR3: CAISVGAGYTDTQYF. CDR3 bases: TGTGCCATCAGTGTAGGGGCGGGGTACACAGATACGCAGTATTTT.

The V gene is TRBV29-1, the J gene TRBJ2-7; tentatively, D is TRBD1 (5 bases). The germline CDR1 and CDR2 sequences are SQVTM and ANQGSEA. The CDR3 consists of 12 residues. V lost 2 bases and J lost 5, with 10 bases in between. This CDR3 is CSVEPLGDEQYF. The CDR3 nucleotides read TGCAGCGTTGAACCGTTAGGGGACGAGCAGTACTTC.

In DNA form, the CDR3 reads TGTGCTAGTGGTGCTCGGGGTACAGATACGCAGTATTTT. This gives the protein CASGARGTDTQYF. The chain has TRBV12-5 and TRBJ2-3, with TRBD2 as a possible D gene (5 bases). Trimming stripped 5 bases from V and 3 bases from J, with 9 bases between. Germline CDR1 is LGHNT and CDR2 is FRNRAP. The CDR3 has 13 amino acids.

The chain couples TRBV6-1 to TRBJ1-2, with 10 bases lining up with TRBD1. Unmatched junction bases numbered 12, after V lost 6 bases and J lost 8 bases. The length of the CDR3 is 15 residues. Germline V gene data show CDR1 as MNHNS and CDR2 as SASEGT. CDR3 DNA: TGTGCCAGCAGGGACAAATCGACAGGGGGCGACGGCTACACCTTC. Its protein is CASRDKSTGGDGYTF.

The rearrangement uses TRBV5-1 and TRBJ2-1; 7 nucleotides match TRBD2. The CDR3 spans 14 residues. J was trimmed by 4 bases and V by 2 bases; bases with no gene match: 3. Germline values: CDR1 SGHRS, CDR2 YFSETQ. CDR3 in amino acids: CASSFSGYYNEQFF. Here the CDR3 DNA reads TGCGCCAGCAGCTTTAGCGGGTATTACAATGAGCAGTTCTTC.

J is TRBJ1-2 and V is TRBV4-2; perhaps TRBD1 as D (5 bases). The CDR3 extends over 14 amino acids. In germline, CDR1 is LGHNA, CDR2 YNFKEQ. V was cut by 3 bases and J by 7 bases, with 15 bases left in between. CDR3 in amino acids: CASSQGQAGPGYTF. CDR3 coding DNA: TGTGCCAGCAGCCAGGGCCAGGCGGGACCTGGCTACACCTTC.

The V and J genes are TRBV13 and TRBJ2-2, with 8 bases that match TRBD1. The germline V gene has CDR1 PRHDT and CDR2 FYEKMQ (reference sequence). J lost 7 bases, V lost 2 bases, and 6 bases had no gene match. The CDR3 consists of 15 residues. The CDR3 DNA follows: TGTGCCAGCAGCTTATCAGGGGGCAATGGCGGGGAGCTGTTTTTT. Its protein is CASSLSGGNGGELFF.

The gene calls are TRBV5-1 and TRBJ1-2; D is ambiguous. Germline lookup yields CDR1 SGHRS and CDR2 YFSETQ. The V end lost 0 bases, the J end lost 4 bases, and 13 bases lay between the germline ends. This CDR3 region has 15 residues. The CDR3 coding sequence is TGCGCCAGCAGCTTGGGGTTGGCCCGCAGCTATGGCTACACCTTC. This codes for CASSLGLARSYGYTF.

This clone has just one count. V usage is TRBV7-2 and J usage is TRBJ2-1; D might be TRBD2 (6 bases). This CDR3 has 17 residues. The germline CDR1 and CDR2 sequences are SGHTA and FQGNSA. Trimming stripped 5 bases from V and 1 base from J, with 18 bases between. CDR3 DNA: TGTGCCAGCAGCCCAAGGGGAGGAGGAAGTTCCTACAATGAGCAGTTCTTC. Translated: CASSPRGGGSSYNEQFF. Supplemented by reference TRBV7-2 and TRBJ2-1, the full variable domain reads GAGVSQSPSNKVTEKGKDVELRCDPISGHTALYWYRQSLGQGLEFLIYFQGNSAPDKSGLPSDRFSAERTGGSVSTLTIQRTQQEDSAVYLCASSPRGGGSSYNEQFFGPGTRLTVL.

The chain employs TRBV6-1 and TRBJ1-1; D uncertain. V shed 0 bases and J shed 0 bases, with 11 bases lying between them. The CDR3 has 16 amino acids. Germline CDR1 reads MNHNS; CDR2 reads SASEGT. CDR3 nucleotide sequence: TGTGCCAGCAGTGAAGCATCCGCAGGCTTGAACACTGAAGCTTTCTTT. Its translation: CASSEASAGLNTEAFF.

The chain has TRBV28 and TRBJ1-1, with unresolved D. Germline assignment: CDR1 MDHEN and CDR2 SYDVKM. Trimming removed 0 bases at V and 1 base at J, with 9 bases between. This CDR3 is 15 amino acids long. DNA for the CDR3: TGTGCCAGCAGTTTATGGTGGCATAAGAACACTGAAGCTTTCTTT. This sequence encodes CASSLWWHKNTEAFF.